This T cell receptor (beta chain) was sequenced for a study of patients and donors after allogeneic stem cell transplantation. TCRdb recomputed calls from the RT-PCR reads with MiXCR, one row per CDR3 protein. The sample lists about 960,000 distinct CDR3 sequences, 15% to 20% occurring once. The CDR3 extends over 16 amino acids. V was pared by 4 bases and J by 0 bases, with 13 bases between. This clonotype occurred a few times. V gene TRBV12-3 or TRBV12-4 combines with J gene TRBJ1-3; D is ambiguous. Source material: blood, either unsorted or a sorted T cell fraction (not recorded which). This clonotype originated in a human donor who was either an allogeneic HSCT recipient or a stem cell or donor lymphocyte infusion donor (not recorded which). It is not recorded whose cells these are; they may come from a transplant donor. The CDR3 loop is CASSWPQKGSGNTIYF. For the CDR3, the DNA is TGTGCCAGCAGTTGGCCCCAGAAGGGCTCTGGAAACACCATATATTTT.